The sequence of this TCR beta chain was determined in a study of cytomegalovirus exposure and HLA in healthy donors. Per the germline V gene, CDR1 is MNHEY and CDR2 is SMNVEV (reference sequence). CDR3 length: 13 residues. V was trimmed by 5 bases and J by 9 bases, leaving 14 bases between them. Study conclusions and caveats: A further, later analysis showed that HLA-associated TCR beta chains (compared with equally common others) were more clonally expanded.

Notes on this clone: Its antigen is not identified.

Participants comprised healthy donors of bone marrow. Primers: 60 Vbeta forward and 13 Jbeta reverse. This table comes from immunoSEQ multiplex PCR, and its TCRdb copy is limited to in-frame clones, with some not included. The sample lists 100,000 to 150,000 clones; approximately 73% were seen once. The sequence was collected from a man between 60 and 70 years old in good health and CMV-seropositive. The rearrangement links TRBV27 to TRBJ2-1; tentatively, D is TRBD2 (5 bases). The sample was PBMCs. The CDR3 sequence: CASSPSVEGEQFF. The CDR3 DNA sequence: TGTGCCAGCAGTCCGAGCGTTGAGGGTGAGCAGTTCTTC.